This record concerns one TCR beta chain sequence. No cell sorting was done before RNA was extracted from the tissue. The library came from three nested PCR rounds adapted from ARM-PCR protocols. MiXCR, run by TCRdb on the multiplex PCR reads, gives a single entry per CDR3 protein. The sample has 200,000 to 250,000 distinct CDR3 sequences; roughly 70% are singletons. The data derive from a study of tumor and adjacent non-tumor tissue in lung cancer. The CDR3 is 14 residues long. CDR1 SGHAT and CDR2 FQNNGV come from the germline V gene. The sequence came from a man in his fifties or sixties with non-small cell lung cancer. The sample taken for sequencing was lung tumor tissue. The genes are TRBV11-2 and TRBJ1-1, with TRBD1 identical over 7 bases. The CDR3 DNA follows: TGTGACACCAGCCCTCGGACAGGGAACACTGAAGCTTTCTTT. Its protein product is CDTSPRTGNTEAFF.